Here is one T cell receptor beta chain with its context. Its antigen remains unknown. Donors had nominal health at sampling but likely had unrecorded immune exposures. These data come from a study of cytomegalovirus exposure and HLA in healthy donors. Study findings and constraints: HLA allele associations emerged for about 18,000 TCR beta sequences in a later analysis, at 0.05 false discovery rate. Cytomegalovirus-associated TCR beta chains were listed, numbering under 200. Later on, a genetic analysis was performed. It linked a missense variant in DCLRE1C with V- and J-gene trimming of TCR beta.

The PCR had 60 Vbeta and 13 Jbeta primers. The data were produced by immunoSEQ multiplex PCR, yet TCRdb's version contains in-frame clones alone and is incomplete. This repertoire shows approximately 150,000 clones, roughly 74% found once; its top ten account for 2.5% to 4%. CDR1 is KGHSH, CDR2 LQKENI, per germline. V was clipped by 5 bases and J by 6 bases; unmatched bases: 6. The CDR3 spans 13 residues. Sequencing was done on a sample of PBMCs. The clonotype was recovered from a man between 35 and 55 years old in good health and CMV-seronegative. This chain joins TRBV18 and TRBJ1-2; TRBD1 agrees at 7 bases. The CDR3, as DNA: TGTGCCAGCTCAGCCGGACAGGCGGATGGCTACACCTTC. Translated, it gives CASSAGQADGYTF. Full variable domain (outside the CDR3, taken from reference TRBV18 and TRBJ1-2): NAGVMQNPRHLVRRRGQEARLRCSPMKGHSHVYWYRQLPEEGLKFMVYLQKENIIDESGMPKERFSAEFPKEGPSILRIQQVVRGDSAAYFCASSAGQADGYTFGSGTRLTVV.